The rows below give T cell receptor beta chains drawn from one sample of a study of radiation and T cells in renal cell carcinoma. TCRdb keeps only in-frame clones here, not all; method: immunoSEQ multiplex PCR. The profile shows 150,000 to 160,000 clones, approximately 88% of them singletons. The specimen comprised blood, sampled from a patient whose treatment included radiotherapy and nephrectomy. These receptors were obtained from a woman aged 45-65 years with renal cell carcinoma. Both conserved end residues are part of each CDR3. The order of the fields is J gene, clone size, V gene, D gene, CDR3 protein, CDR3 DNA. A D gene is named only where the DNA matches it firmly. Only part of the rows carry a size: once, few, many, or a class if the clone is expanded.

j_gene: TRBJ2-7
abundance: once
v_gene: TRBV5-1
d_gene: -
CDR3aa: CASGQASYEQYF
CDR3nt: TGCGCCAGCGGACAAGCCTCCTACGAGCAGTACTTC

j_gene: TRBJ1-5
abundance: -
v_gene: TRBV15
d_gene: -
CDR3aa: CATSEYGLGNQPQHF
CDR3nt: TGTGCCACCAGCGAATATGGGTTAGGCAATCAGCCCCAGCATTTT

j_gene: TRBJ2-3
abundance: -
v_gene: TRBV7-2
d_gene: -
CDR3aa: CASSRVAGATDTQYF
CDR3nt: TGTGCCAGCAGTAGGGTGGCAGGGGCCACAGATACGCAGTATTTT

j_gene: TRBJ2-5
abundance: -
v_gene: TRBV7-3
d_gene: TRBD2
CDR3aa: CASSSGLAGGETQYF
CDR3nt: TGTGCCAGCAGCTCCGGACTAGCGGGGGGAGAGACCCAGTACTTC

j_gene: TRBJ1-2
abundance: once
v_gene: TRBV7-3
d_gene: TRBD1
CDR3aa: CASSPRDRGDYGYTF
CDR3nt: TGTGCCAGCAGTCCCCGGGACAGGGGGGACTATGGCTACACCTTC

j_gene: TRBJ1-2
abundance: -
v_gene: TRBV6-5
d_gene: TRBD1
CDR3aa: CASSAGQGSYGYTF
CDR3nt: TGTGCCAGCAGTGCTGGACAGGGAAGCTATGGCTACACCTTC

j_gene: TRBJ2-7
abundance: -
v_gene: TRBV5-6
d_gene: -
CDR3aa: CASTLYTGTTYEQYF
CDR3nt: TGTGCCAGCACCCTCTACACCGGGACAACCTACGAGCAGTACTTC

j_gene: TRBJ2-1
abundance: -
v_gene: TRBV19
d_gene: TRBD2
CDR3aa: CASSIDLEGLAGNEQFF
CDR3nt: TGTGCCAGTAGTATAGATCTGGAGGGACTAGCGGGGAATGAGCAGTTCTTC

j_gene: TRBJ1-5
abundance: -
v_gene: TRBV30
d_gene: -
CDR3aa: CAWRRQGGQPQHF
CDR3nt: TGTGCCTGGAGGAGGCAGGGAGGTCAGCCCCAGCATTTT

j_gene: TRBJ2-5
abundance: -
v_gene: TRBV5-6
d_gene: -
CDR3aa: CASSFLGGETQYF
CDR3nt: TGTGCCAGCAGCTTCCTTGGGGGAGAGACCCAGTACTTC

j_gene: TRBJ2-3
abundance: -
v_gene: TRBV7-3
d_gene: TRBD2
CDR3aa: CASSFSAGGSTDTQYF
CDR3nt: TGTGCCAGCAGCTTTTCAGCGGGGGGGAGCACAGATACGCAGTATTTT

j_gene: TRBJ1-1
abundance: -
v_gene: TRBV7-3
d_gene: -
CDR3aa: CASSLTFGGIGTEAFF
CDR3nt: TGTGCCAGCAGCTTAACGTTCGGGGGGATTGGAACTGAAGCTTTCTTT

j_gene: TRBJ1-5
abundance: once
v_gene: TRBV25-1
d_gene: -
CDR3aa: CASSGPQEDWSNQPQHF
CDR3nt: TGTGCCAGCAGTGGACCCCAGGAGGATTGGAGCAATCAGCCCCAGCATTTT

j_gene: TRBJ2-7
abundance: -
v_gene: TRBV6-6
d_gene: -
CDR3aa: CASSRMNEQYF
CDR3nt: TGTGCCAGCAGTAGAATGAACGAGCAGTACTTC

j_gene: TRBJ1-3
abundance: -
v_gene: TRBV9
d_gene: -
CDR3aa: CASSPGDGPGNTIYF
CDR3nt: TGTGCCAGCAGCCCGGGGGACGGTCCTGGAAACACCATATATTTT

j_gene: TRBJ1-1
abundance: few
v_gene: TRBV7-9
d_gene: -
CDR3aa: CASSPALGKNTEAFF
CDR3nt: TGTGCCAGCAGCCCAGCTTTGGGAAAGAACACTGAAGCTTTCTTT

j_gene: TRBJ2-7
abundance: -
v_gene: TRBV7-9
d_gene: -
CDR3aa: CASSLVGGGKSSYEQYF
CDR3nt: TGTGCCAGCAGCTTGGTAGGGGGAGGTAAGAGCTCCTACGAGCAGTACTTC

j_gene: TRBJ2-5
abundance: medium-sized
v_gene: TRBV6-6
d_gene: TRBD2
CDR3aa: CASSYHRDMSGGGNF
CDR3nt: TGTGCCAGCAGTTATCACAGGGATATGTCGGGAGGGGGTAACTTC

j_gene: TRBJ2-5
abundance: -
v_gene: TRBV5-1
d_gene: -
CDR3aa: CASSPNQGYQETQYF
CDR3nt: TGCGCCAGCAGCCCGAATCAGGGGTACCAAGAGACCCAGTACTTC

j_gene: TRBJ2-4
abundance: -
v_gene: TRBV19
d_gene: -
CDR3aa: CASSIADLAKNIQYF
CDR3nt: TGTGCCAGTAGTATTGCAGACCTAGCCAAAAACATTCAGTACTTC

j_gene: TRBJ2-1
abundance: few
v_gene: TRBV10-2
d_gene: TRBD2
CDR3aa: CASSEDASGVYNEQFF
CDR3nt: TGCGCCAGCAGTGAGGATGCGAGCGGGGTCTACAATGAGCAGTTCTTC

j_gene: TRBJ1-1
abundance: -
v_gene: TRBV13
d_gene: TRBD1
CDR3aa: CASSLDRTGGFTEAFF
CDR3nt: TGTGCCAGCAGCTTAGATCGTACAGGGGGTTTCACTGAAGCTTTCTTT

j_gene: TRBJ1-3
abundance: -
v_gene: TRBV5-1
d_gene: -
CDR3aa: CASSSGHRKSGNTIYF
CDR3nt: TGCGCCAGCAGCTCCGGACATCGTAAATCTGGAAACACCATATATTTT

j_gene: TRBJ2-3
abundance: -
v_gene: TRBV5-4
d_gene: -
CDR3aa: CASSSRQLRSTDTQYF
CDR3nt: TGTGCCAGCAGCTCAAGACAGCTAAGGAGCACAGATACGCAGTATTTT

j_gene: TRBJ2-1
abundance: -
v_gene: TRBV5-5
d_gene: -
CDR3aa: CASSLGGTNNEQFF
CDR3nt: TGTGCCAGCAGCCTCGGGGGAACCAACAATGAGCAGTTCTTC

j_gene: TRBJ1-5
abundance: -
v_gene: TRBV19
d_gene: -
CDR3aa: CASSISEPQHF
CDR3nt: TGTGCCAGTAGTATAAGTGAGCCCCAGCATTTT

j_gene: TRBJ2-3
abundance: -
v_gene: TRBV7-3
d_gene: -
CDR3aa: CASSQFRDIKGSDTQYF
CDR3nt: TGTGCCAGCAGCCAATTCCGGGACATCAAGGGGTCGGATACGCAGTATTTT

j_gene: TRBJ2-3
abundance: -
v_gene: TRBV2
d_gene: TRBD1
CDR3aa: CASSQTGAATDTQYF
CDR3nt: TGTGCCAGCAGTCAGACAGGGGCCGCCACAGATACGCAGTATTTT

j_gene: TRBJ1-1
abundance: few
v_gene: TRBV6-1
d_gene: -
CDR3aa: CASSDRDSQAAFF
CDR3nt: TGTGCCAGCAGTGACCGAGACTCCCAGGCTGCGTTCTTT

j_gene: TRBJ1-6
abundance: -
v_gene: TRBV12-1
d_gene: -
CDR3aa: CASTCGTGQDNSPLHF
CDR3nt: TGTGCCAGCACCTGCGGGACAGGGCAAGATAATTCACCCCTCCACTTT

j_gene: TRBJ2-1
abundance: -
v_gene: TRBV19
d_gene: TRBD1
CDR3aa: CASSMGGQGLNEQFF
CDR3nt: TGTGCCAGTAGTATGGGGGGACAGGGCCTCAATGAGCAGTTCTTC

j_gene: TRBJ1-2
abundance: once
v_gene: TRBV6-6
d_gene: -
CDR3aa: CASSTGLGYGYTF
CDR3nt: TGTGCCAGCAGTACGGGTCTCGGCTATGGCTACACCTTC

j_gene: TRBJ2-3
abundance: -
v_gene: TRBV5-1
d_gene: -
CDR3aa: CASSLVTGSTDTQYF
CDR3nt: TGCGCCAGCAGCTTGGTGACGGGTAGCACAGATACGCAGTATTTT

j_gene: TRBJ2-5
abundance: -
v_gene: TRBV5-4
d_gene: -
CDR3aa: CASSLAGVQETQYF
CDR3nt: TGTGCCAGCAGCTTGGCAGGGGTCCAAGAGACCCAGTACTTC

j_gene: TRBJ2-2
abundance: -
v_gene: TRBV4-2
d_gene: -
CDR3aa: CASSPQSRATGELFF
CDR3nt: TGTGCCAGCAGCCCCCAAAGTAGAGCGACCGGGGAGCTGTTTTTT

j_gene: TRBJ1-1
abundance: -
v_gene: TRBV5-1
d_gene: TRBD1
CDR3aa: CASSLAGGVEAFF
CDR3nt: TGCGCCAGCAGCTTGGCAGGGGGTGTGGAAGCTTTCTTT

j_gene: TRBJ2-4
abundance: -
v_gene: TRBV19
d_gene: -
CDR3aa: CASSSSTGRVLAKNIQYF
CDR3nt: TGTGCCAGTAGTTCATCGACCGGGCGGGTCTTGGCCAAAAACATTCAGTACTTC

j_gene: TRBJ2-1
abundance: -
v_gene: TRBV9
d_gene: TRBD1
CDR3aa: CASSVTVGQGGHNEQFF
CDR3nt: TGTGCCAGCAGCGTGACCGTTGGACAGGGGGGACACAATGAGCAGTTCTTC

j_gene: TRBJ2-7
abundance: -
v_gene: TRBV19
d_gene: TRBD1
CDR3aa: CASSQIGQGTYEQYF
CDR3nt: TGTGCCAGTAGCCAAATAGGACAGGGTACTTACGAGCAGTACTTC

j_gene: TRBJ1-2
abundance: -
v_gene: TRBV5-6
d_gene: -
CDR3aa: CASSLFTARYGYTF
CDR3nt: TGTGCCAGCAGCTTATTTACAGCTCGCTATGGCTACACCTTC

j_gene: TRBJ1-3
abundance: -
v_gene: TRBV5-1
d_gene: TRBD1
CDR3aa: CASSDLAGGTLSGNTIYF
CDR3nt: TGCGCCAGCAGCGATTTGGCAGGGGGGACCCTCTCTGGAAACACCATATATTTT

j_gene: TRBJ1-1
abundance: -
v_gene: TRBV12-5
d_gene: -
CDR3aa: CASGPRQDYLNTEAFF
CDR3nt: TGTGCTAGTGGCCCCCGACAGGACTATTTGAACACTGAAGCTTTCTTT

j_gene: TRBJ2-7
abundance: -
v_gene: TRBV10-2
d_gene: -
CDR3aa: CASSDPAGEQYF
CDR3nt: TGCGCCAGCAGTGACCCAGCGGGCGAGCAGTACTTC

j_gene: TRBJ1-1
abundance: few
v_gene: TRBV6-6
d_gene: -
CDR3aa: CASSYSPRTNTEAFF
CDR3nt: TGTGCCAGCAGTTACTCGCCGAGGACGAACACTGAAGCTTTCTTT

j_gene: TRBJ2-5
abundance: -
v_gene: TRBV19
d_gene: -
CDR3aa: CASGRRREETQYF
CDR3nt: TGTGCCAGTGGACGACGGAGGGAGGAGACCCAGTACTTC

j_gene: TRBJ1-1
abundance: -
v_gene: TRBV9
d_gene: -
CDR3aa: CASSVSTMNTEAFF
CDR3nt: TGTGCCAGCAGCGTAAGTACGATGAACACTGAAGCTTTCTTT

j_gene: TRBJ1-1
abundance: -
v_gene: TRBV19
d_gene: -
CDR3aa: CASSPWLNTEAFF
CDR3nt: TGTGCCAGTAGTCCCTGGTTGAACACTGAAGCTTTCTTT

j_gene: TRBJ2-2
abundance: -
v_gene: TRBV19
d_gene: -
CDR3aa: CASSIPRGATGELFF
CDR3nt: TGTGCCAGTAGCATCCCGCGGGGCGCAACCGGGGAGCTGTTTTTT

j_gene: TRBJ2-5
abundance: few
v_gene: TRBV7-6
d_gene: TRBD2
CDR3aa: CASSLMAGGLETQYF
CDR3nt: TGTGCCAGCAGCTTAATGGCGGGGGGCCTAGAGACCCAGTACTTC

j_gene: TRBJ2-3
abundance: -
v_gene: TRBV7-3
d_gene: TRBD1
CDR3aa: CASSLTGGADTQYF
CDR3nt: TGTGCCAGCAGCTTGACAGGGGGGGCAGATACGCAGTATTTT

j_gene: TRBJ2-3
abundance: -
v_gene: TRBV5-1
d_gene: TRBD2
CDR3aa: CASSFRGGRGTDTQYF
CDR3nt: TGCGCCAGCAGCTTCCGGGGGGGCCGAGGCACAGATACGCAGTATTTT

j_gene: TRBJ2-5
abundance: -
v_gene: TRBV19
d_gene: TRBD1
CDR3aa: CASSIRQGVEKTQYF
CDR3nt: TGTGCCAGTAGTATCCGACAGGGAGTAGAAAAGACCCAGTACTTC

j_gene: TRBJ2-7
abundance: many
v_gene: TRBV2
d_gene: -
CDR3aa: CASSEGGHEQYF
CDR3nt: TGTGCCAGCAGTGAAGGTGGCCACGAGCAGTACTTC

j_gene: TRBJ2-6
abundance: -
v_gene: TRBV28
d_gene: -
CDR3aa: CASKPPSGANVLTF
CDR3nt: TGTGCCAGCAAGCCGCCCTCTGGGGCCAACGTCCTGACTTTC